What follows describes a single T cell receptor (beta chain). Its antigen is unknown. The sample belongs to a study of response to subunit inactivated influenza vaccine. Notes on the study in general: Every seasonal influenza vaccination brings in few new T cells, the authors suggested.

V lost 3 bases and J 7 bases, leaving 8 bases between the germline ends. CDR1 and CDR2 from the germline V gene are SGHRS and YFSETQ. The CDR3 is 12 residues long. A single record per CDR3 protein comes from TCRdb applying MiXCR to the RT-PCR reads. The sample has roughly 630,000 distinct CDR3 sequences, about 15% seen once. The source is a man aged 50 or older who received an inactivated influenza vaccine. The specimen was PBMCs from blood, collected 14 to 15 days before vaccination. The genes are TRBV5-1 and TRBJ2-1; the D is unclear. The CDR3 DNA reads TGCGCCAGCAGCTGGCTCTCGAATGAGCAGTTCTTC. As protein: CASSWLSNEQFF.